The clone carrying this T cell receptor (beta chain) was detected a few times. The data belong to a study of blood T cell repertoires in COVID-19. In the study overall: PBMCs, B-cell-depleted T cells, or T cells provided the cDNA or gDNA that made up the material.

The repertoire was sequenced with immunoSEQ multiplex PCR; TCRdb's copy has only in-frame clones and lacks some. The repertoire holds around 180,000 clones, with 75% to 85% as singletons. Trimming removed 3 bases from V and 7 bases from J, with 13 bases in between. This CDR3 has 13 amino acids. CDR1 is GTSNPN and CDR2 is SVGIG in the germline V gene (reference sequence). Everyone who took part was roughly 18 to 89 years old, and they came from about 25 US areas. Participants were placed into cohorts based on the clinical history they reported. Material: PBMCs or T cells enriched from blood (not recorded which). The chain has TRBV30 and TRBJ1-5, with D possibly matching TRBD1 (5 bases). The receptor was derived from a woman in her forties or fifties with acute COVID-19. CDR3: CAWSQGLDQPQHF. DNA for the CDR3: TGTGCCTGGAGCCAGGGTCTGGACCAGCCCCAGCATTTT. Full variable domain (missing parts from reference TRBV30 and TRBJ1-5): SQTIHQWPATLVQPVGSPLSLECTVEGTSNPNLYWYRQAAGRGLQLLFYSVGIGQISSEVPQNLSASRPQDRQFILSSKKLLLSDSGFYLCAWSQGLDQPQHFGDGTRLSIL.